This entry concerns a single T cell receptor beta chain. Its antigen is undetermined. At one end, the junction sequence differs from germline, possibly due to a read error. This CDR3 is 17 amino acids long. Germline V gene data show CDR1 as SGHDT and CDR2 as YYEEEE. The entry originates in a study of cytomegalovirus exposure and HLA in healthy donors. Study summary: Falling in the Caucasian-associated ancestry cluster were about 80% of some 400 genotyped donors.

With 60 Vbeta and 13 Jbeta primers, the PCR was carried out. Sequenced by immunoSEQ multiplex PCR; TCRdb stores in-frame clones only, minus some. Of about 190,000 clones listed, 79% are singletons. Findings and caveats of the study: In vitro checks showed that a few CMV-associated chains really do target CMV antigens. In a later analysis, donors in an Asian-associated ancestry cluster reportedly had fewer N-insertions in productive TCRs than the cohort mean.

The clonotype comes from a woman aged 18-29 years in good health and CMV-seronegative. The sample taken for sequencing was PBMCs. This sequence joins TRBV5-6 and TRBJ2-1; TRBD2 aligns across 10 bases. CDR3 DNA: TGTGCCAGCAACTTGGGGCTAGCGGGGGCTTCCTACAATGAGCAGTTCTTC. Its protein product is CASNLGLAGASYNEQFF.